This TCR beta chain came from a study of blood T cell repertoires in COVID-19. The data were produced by immunoSEQ multiplex PCR, yet TCRdb's version contains in-frame clones alone and is incomplete. The sample shows some 400,000 clones, around 87% of them seen only once. The germline V and J ends were trimmed by 6 bases and 8 bases, with 13 bases remaining between them. The CDR3 loop spans 13 amino acids. CDR1 SEHNR and CDR2 FQNEAQ come from the germline V gene (reference sequence). This TCR derives from a woman aged 55-70 years with COVID-19, enrolled during active disease. The sequencing sample was made of peripheral blood. The chain links TRBV7-9 to TRBJ1-4; D is unclear. CDR3 residues: CASRGSLGEKLFF. CDR3 in DNA: TGTGCCAGCAGGGGGAGCTTAGGGGAAAAACTGTTTTTT.